A single sample is the source of the 20 T cell receptor beta chains below, sequenced in a study of blood T cell repertoires in COVID-19. Method: immunoSEQ multiplex PCR; TCRdb's copy keeps in-frame clones and lacks some. The sample consists of 200,000 to 250,000 clones, just under 90% of them appearing once. Sequences were obtained from peripheral blood. The receptors were sampled from a man in his 60s who had recovered from COVID-19.

The rearrangement joins TRBV7-2 to TRBJ1-1, with 7 bases identical to TRBD1. CDR3 length: 14 amino acids. V dropped 6 bases and J dropped 5; count of bases not matched to a gene: 9. Germline V CDR1 and CDR2: SGHTA, FQGNSA. Written as DNA, the CDR3 is TGTGCCAGCAGTCATACGACAGGGAGGACTGAAGCTTTCTTT. Translated: CASSHTTGRTEAFF.

This chain connects TRBV25-1 to TRBJ1-3; D not certain. V lost 4 bases to trimming and J lost 4 bases, with 5 bases between them. The CDR3 is 12 residues long. The germline CDR1 and CDR2 sequences are MGHDK and SYGVNS. The CDR3 reads CASSASGNTIYF. The CDR3 coding sequence is TGTGCCAGCAGTGCCTCGGGAAACACCATATATTTT.

The CDR3 region has the DNA TGTGCCAGCAGTGACAGGGGAATGGGCACTGAAGCTTTCTTT. Its protein is CASSDRGMGTEAFF. The chain is built from TRBV2 and TRBJ1-1; perhaps TRBD1 as D (6 bases). The CDR3 spans 14 residues. V dropped 3 bases and J dropped 4 bases, with 12 bases sitting between them. Per germline, CDR1 SNHLY and CDR2 FYNNEI.

This chain uses TRBV5-6 with TRBJ2-7, with TRBD2 as a possible D gene (6 bases). Germline V gene lookup returns CDR1 SGHDT and CDR2 YYEEEE. This CDR3 has 15 amino acids. The V gene lost 1 base and the J gene lost 3 bases, with 14 bases spanning the gap. CDR3 coding DNA: TGTGCCAGCAGCTTGACGGCGGGAAATGTCTACGAGCAGTACTTC. This encodes CASSLTAGNVYEQYF.

This clone came up a few times. The chain couples TRBV6-6 to TRBJ2-3, with 13 bases identical to TRBD2. V dropped 2 bases and J dropped 5; count of bases not matched to a gene: 4. Per the germline V gene, CDR1 is MNHNY and CDR2 is SVGAGI (reference sequence). The CDR3 runs 16 residues. The CDR3 coding sequence is TGTGCCAGCAGTTACACCCGGACTAGCGGGAGAGATACGCAGTATTTT. Translating it yields CASSYTRTSGRDTQYF.

The V and J genes are TRBV5-4 and TRBJ1-1; D might be TRBD1 (6 bases). CDR1 is SGHNT and CDR2 is YYREEE in the germline V gene (reference sequence). The CDR3 consists of 12 residues. The V end was cut by 0 bases, the J end by 6 bases, with 6 bases between. CDR3 loop: CASSLGGPEAFF. CDR3 nucleotide sequence: TGTGCCAGCAGCTTGGGGGGGCCTGAAGCTTTCTTT.

The chain recombines TRBV6-2 or TRBV6-3 with TRBJ1-1; D remains ambiguous. This CDR3 is built from 13 residues. The germline gives CDR1 MNHEY, CDR2 SVGEGT. Trimming took 4 bases from V and 8 from J, leaving 14 bases between them. CDR3 DNA sequence: TGTGCCAGCAGTTTGACACCAAGTTCCGAAGCTTTCTTT. This codes for CASSLTPSSEAFF.

The chain carries TRBV6-1 and TRBJ2-6, with 11 nucleotides matching TRBD1. The CDR3 contains 17 residues. Germline lookup yields CDR1 MNHNS and CDR2 SASEGT. V was pared by 4 bases and J by 1 base, with 3 bases of the junction left unmatched. Written as DNA, the CDR3 is TGTGCCAGCAGTGGGCGGGACAGGGGGTCTGGGGCCAACGTCCTGACTTTC. This codes for CASSGRDRGSGANVLTF.

The V call is TRBV10-3, the J call TRBJ1-2, with D maybe TRBD1 (6 bases). The germline V gene encodes CDR1 ENHRY and CDR2 SYGVKD. This CDR3 contains 14 residues. Trimming took off 6 bases at V and 4 bases at J, with 15 bases between the two ends. Written as DNA, the CDR3 is TGTGCCATCAGCACAGGGAATGGTGCCTATGGCTACACCTTC. Its translation is CAISTGNGAYGYTF.

This clone appeared a single time. A read error may produce the germline difference seen at one junction end. V gene TRBV19 combines with J gene TRBJ2-7; 9 positions match TRBD1. This CDR3 has 10 residues. Germline CDR1 reads LNHDA; CDR2 reads SQIVND (reference sequence). CDR3 in DNA: TGCTGGGACAGGGCATGGGAGCAGTACTTC. Protein product: CWDRAWEQYF.

In its sample, this clone was seen a few times. V usage is TRBV27 and J usage is TRBJ1-3; the D gene is possibly TRBD1 (6 bases). The CDR3 is made up of 15 amino acids. CDR1 and CDR2 (germline): MNHEY, SMNVEV (reference sequence). V gave up 6 bases and J gave up 2 bases, with 14 bases separating them. As DNA, the CDR3 is TGTGCCAGCAGCCGATCCACAGGGACTGGAAACACCATATATTTT. It yields the protein CASSRSTGTGNTIYF.

This clone was detected only once. The chain combines TRBV7-2 with TRBJ1-2; D is unclear. The CDR3 consists of 15 residues. Deletions cut 5 bases from V and 1 base from J, with 14 bases between. CDR1 and CDR2 (germline): SGHTA, FQGNSA. CDR3 bases: TGTGCCAGCAGCCGGGAGGTCGGCCTTAACTATGGCTACACCTTC. Translated: CASSREVGLNYGYTF.

V gene TRBV6-6 combines with J gene TRBJ2-5, with a possible D match to TRBD1 (5 bases). Germline V gene data show CDR1 as MNHNY and CDR2 as SVGAGI (reference sequence). The CDR3 has 15 amino acids. The V end lost 4 bases, the J end lost 1 base, and 13 bases lay between the germline ends. The CDR3, as DNA: TGTGCCAGCAGTTCCCCGACAGACCCCCAAGAGACCCAGTACTTC. It is translated as CASSSPTDPQETQYF.

The chain combines TRBV6-6 with TRBJ2-7, with 10 bases lining up with TRBD1. Germline V gives CDR1 MNHNY, CDR2 SVGAGI (reference sequence). The CDR3 is made up of 15 amino acids. J lost 3 bases, V lost 7 bases, and 9 bases had no gene match. CDR3 DNA: TGTGCCAGCATTCGAGACAGGGGGCAAATCTACGAGCAGTACTTC. It translates to CASIRDRGQIYEQYF.

This clone was seen a handful of times. The chain combines TRBV19 with TRBJ2-1; no clear D. The length of the CDR3 is 11 residues. Germline-derived CDR1 and CDR2 are LNHDA and SQIVND (reference sequence). Trimming left V 3 bases short and J 10 bases short, with 7 bases between. Here the CDR3 DNA reads TGTGCCAGTAGTATCCGTCTGGAGCAGTTCTTC. It translates to CASSIRLEQFF.

The J gene is TRBJ1-5, the V gene TRBV2; TRBD1 might be the D (6 bases). Trimming removed 5 bases from V and 0 bases from J, with 11 bases in between. The germline V gene has CDR1 SNHLY and CDR2 FYNNEI. This CDR3 comprises 15 residues. The chain's CDR3 is CASSQTGYSNQPQHF. DNA for the CDR3: TGTGCCAGCAGTCAAACAGGGTATAGCAATCAGCCCCAGCATTTT.

This sequence joins TRBV18 and TRBJ2-7; 10 bases agree with TRBD1. Germline V gene sequence: CDR1 KGHSH, CDR2 LQKENI. The CDR3 is 17 residues long. Losses at the gene ends were 4 bases for V and 0 bases for J; bases not matched to a gene: 9. The DNA of the CDR3 is TGTGCCAGCTCACAATGGTCGACAGGGGGCTCCTCCTACGAGCAGTACTTC. Its protein product is CASSQWSTGGSSYEQYF.

The table lists this clone with a count of one. This rearrangement joins TRBV14 to TRBJ2-1; D may be TRBD1 (6 bases). The CDR3 is 18 amino acids. V gave up 1 base and J gave up 9 bases, with 25 bases separating them. Germline lookup yields CDR1 SGHDN and CDR2 FVKESK. The DNA of the CDR3 is TGTGCCAGCAGCCAAGGTCCTTTGGGGGCAGGGGCACGAGCTGAGCAGTTCTTC. Encoded protein: CASSQGPLGAGARAEQFF.

This chain uses TRBV12-1 with TRBJ2-7; the D call TRBD1 from the table was never checked on the DNA. TRBV12-1 is shown as a pseudogene. This CDR3 is built from 12 residues. CDR3 bases: TGTGCCAGCAGCTGCCAGGGCTACGAGCAGTACTTC. Translated: CASSCQGYEQYF.

The V and J genes are TRBV18 and TRBJ1-4; 8 nucleotides match TRBD1. V lost 3 bases and J lost 4; bases outside the gene matches: 1. Germline V gives CDR1 KGHSH, CDR2 LQKENI. The CDR3 is 14 amino acids. CDR3 sequence reads: CASSPDRGNEKLFF. As DNA, the CDR3 is TGTGCCAGCTCACCTGACAGGGGTAATGAAAAACTGTTTTTT.